This is a list of T cell receptor beta chains from one sample in a study of identical twins. MiXCR, applied by TCRdb to the 5' RACE reads, yields one record per CDR3 protein. The sample has 750,000 to 950,000 distinct CDR3 sequences; roughly an eighth are singletons. These data are also associated with another study on yellow fever vaccine responses in identical twins.

Material: PBMCs. The receptors originated from a woman younger than 30 in good health. The CDR3 runs from the conserved cysteine through the conserved F or W. Each record gives: clone size, J gene, D gene, V gene, CDR3 DNA, CDR3 protein. A D gene is named only where the DNA matches it firmly. Clone size, where shown, is once, few, many, or a class for clones that have expanded.

>-|TRBJ2-5|-|TRBV16
TGTGCCAGCAGCCAAGCGTTTGCGGAGACCCAGTACTTC
CASSQAFAETQYF
>many|TRBJ2-7|-|TRBV28
TGTGCCAGCAGTCGCCAAGGCCCGAGGGAACAGTACTTC
CASSRQGPREQYF
>few|TRBJ2-1|-|TRBV20-1
TGCAGTGCTCCGAGAGGGGGGCTAGCGGTACCCTACAATGAGCAGTTCTTC
CSAPRGGLAVPYNEQFF
>few|TRBJ2-5|-|TRBV13
TGTGCCAGCAGCTCCCTCAACCAAGAGACCCAGTACTTC
CASSSLNQETQYF
>few|TRBJ2-5|TRBD2|TRBV12-3/TRBV12-4
TGTGCCAGCAGAGCGGGGGGCCCGGGGATCCAAGAGACCCAGTACTTC
CASRAGGPGIQETQYF
>many|TRBJ2-2|-|TRBV12-3/TRBV12-4
TGTGCCAGCAGTTTATCCGGGGAGCTGTTTTTT
CASSLSGELFF
>few|TRBJ2-7|-|TRBV28
TGTGCCAGCAGTCTCGCCTCCACAGGGACCCTTTACGAGCAGTACTTC
CASSLASTGTLYEQYF
>many|TRBJ1-1|-|TRBV14
TGTGCCAGCAGCCAAGGGGAACGGGAAGCTTTCTTT
CASSQGEREAFF
>-|TRBJ1-2|-|TRBV6-1
TGTGCCAGCAGTGAAGCGGGATGGTTAAGGACAGCCTATGGCTACACCTTC
CASSEAGWLRTAYGYTF
>few|TRBJ1-1|-|TRBV6-1
TGTGCCAGCAGTGGGCAGGTTACGATGAACACTGAAGCTTTCTTT
CASSGQVTMNTEAFF
>-|TRBJ2-7|-|TRBV4-1
TGCGCCAGCAGCCAAGAGACAGGTAGATACGAGCAGTACTTC
CASSQETGRYEQYF
>few|TRBJ2-7|-|TRBV10-2
TGCGCCAGCAGTCGCCGGGACCCAACCTACGAGCAGTACTTC
CASSRRDPTYEQYF
>-|TRBJ1-2|-|TRBV7-2
TGTGCCAGCAGCTTCACGGGACTCCTACTTGCTAACTATGGCTACACCTTC
CASSFTGLLLANYGYTF
>-|TRBJ2-3|-|TRBV24-1
TGTGCCACCAGTGATTTTACTTCTGATACGCAGTATTTT
CATSDFTSDTQYF
>many|TRBJ1-5|-|TRBV16
TGTGCCAGCAGCCCGCGCCCACAGGATAGCAATCAGCCCCAGCATTTT
CASSPRPQDSNQPQHF